This T cell receptor (beta chain) was recorded in a study of blood T cell repertoires in COVID-19. Study as a whole: The analysed material was cDNA or gDNA that came from T cells, B-cell-depleted T cells, or PBMCs.

Method: immunoSEQ multiplex PCR; TCRdb's copy keeps in-frame clones and lacks some. The data contain under 300,000 clones, roughly 85% of them singletons. CDR1 and CDR2 from the germline V gene are SGHDN and FVKESK. The V and J ends lost 9 bases and 4 bases respectively, with 18 bases between them. The CDR3 covers 14 residues. Sequenced material: peripheral blood. V gene TRBV14 combines with J gene TRBJ1-2, with D hard to call. The origin of this receptor is a young man who had recovered from COVID-19. The CDR3 coding sequence is TGTGCCAGTAGCTTGACACGACCCCTCTATGGCTACACCTTC. This sequence encodes CASSLTRPLYGYTF.